The clone carrying this T cell receptor (beta chain) came up many times. This entry belongs to a study of CD8+CD57+ T cells in acquired aplastic anemia. The V gene's germline CDR1 is SQVTM and CDR2 ANQGSEA. The CDR3 spans 11 residues. Investigators profiled TCR beta VDJ and CDR3 from genomic DNA template. Each CDR3 protein gets one entry after TCRdb re-called the reads with MiXCR. Here the sample spans 90,000 to 120,000 distinct CDR3 sequences, 51% being singletons. The TCR sequence derives from a human donor in good health, serving as a control. Material for sequencing was sorted CD4+, CD8+, or CD8+CD57+ T cells (not recorded which) from PBMCs. This chain links TRBV29-1 with TRBJ1-1, with D possibly being TRBD1 (5 bases). The CDR3 DNA follows: TGCACAATTACCAGGGTCACTGAAGCTTTCTTT. It codes for CTITRVTEAFF. Full variable domain (missing parts from reference TRBV29-1 and TRBJ1-1): SAVISQKPSRDICQRGTSLTIQCQVDSQVTMMFWYRQQPGQSLTLIATANQGSEATYESGFVIDKFPISRPNLTFSTLTVSNMSPEDSSIYLCTITRVTEAFFGQGTRLTVV.